These 18 T cell receptor beta chains were sequenced from one sample in a study of T cell changes during pregnancy in multiple sclerosis. The assay was immunoSEQ multiplex PCR, and TCRdb's table has in-frame clones only and misses some. The table shows some 41,000 clones, with roughly 93% occurring only once. What was sequenced was PBMCs (not recorded whether the cells were cultured). Source of these receptors: a female donor with multiple sclerosis, enrolled in a pregnancy study.

In its sample, this clone was seen once. The chain employs TRBV5-6 and TRBJ2-5, with 11 nucleotides matching TRBD2. This CDR3 spans 14 amino acids. Germline V gene data show CDR1 as SGHDT and CDR2 as YYEEEE. Trimming at V came to 4 bases and at J to 3 bases, leaving 2 bases not matched to a gene. The DNA for the CDR3 is TGTGCCAGCAGCCGGGGACTAGCGGAAGAGACCCAGTACTTC. Amino acid sequence: CASSRGLAEETQYF.

This sequence joins TRBV12-5 and TRBJ1-2, with 7 bases aligning to TRBD1. This CDR3 comprises 21 residues. V gave up 0 bases and J gave up 4 bases; unmatched junction bases: 23. Germline CDR1 and CDR2: LGHNT and FRNRAP. CDR3 DNA: TGTGCTAGTGGTTTGGTAATAGGGGCCGGGACAGAGGACCCTCGGGGCTATGGCTACACCTTC. Translation gives CASGLVIGAGTEDPRGYGYTF.

The V call is TRBV5-4, the J call TRBJ2-2; D gene unclear. The CDR3 runs 13 residues. Germline V lookup: CDR1 SGHNT, CDR2 YYREEE (reference sequence). Between the trimmed V and J ends, which lost 4 bases and 5 bases, there was a span of 9 bases. CDR3 coding DNA: TGTGCCAGCAGCCAAACAGTGACCGGGGAGCTGTTTTTT. It encodes CASSQTVTGELFF.

This sequence joins TRBV28 and TRBJ1-2, with D uncertain. The CDR3 totals 13 residues. The V gene lost 3 bases and the J gene lost 8 bases, with 13 bases spanning the gap. From germline, CDR1 is MDHEN and CDR2 SYDVKM. For the CDR3, the DNA is TGTGCCAGCAGTTTTTTAATCAACCCGGGCTACACCTTC. This gives the protein CASSFLINPGYTF.

The chain employs TRBV18 and TRBJ2-5; a weak D match, TRBD1 (5 bases). V gave up 3 bases and J gave up 5 bases, with 19 bases separating them. Germline V gene data show CDR1 as KGHSH and CDR2 as LQKENI. The CDR3 contains 16 residues. The DNA of the CDR3 is TGTGCCAGCTCACCGGATCAAGTGACAGCACGGGAGACCCAGTACTTC. It is translated as CASSPDQVTARETQYF.

V and J are TRBV18 and TRBJ1-2, with TRBD1 matching over 12 bases. The length of the CDR3 is 19 residues. Germline V lookup: CDR1 KGHSH, CDR2 LQKENI. With 3 bases clipped from V and 5 bases from J, the junction kept 16 bases outside the gene matches. The CDR3 sequence: CASSPRPAGQGADWYGYTF. The CDR3 bases are TGTGCCAGCTCACCCCGACCGGCGGGACAGGGGGCAGACTGGTATGGCTACACCTTC.

This sequence joins TRBV10-3 and TRBJ1-2, with D hard to call. V gave up 9 bases and J gave up 1 base, with 6 bases separating them. Germline lookup yields CDR1 ENHRY and CDR2 SYGVKD. CDR3 length: 11 residues. This CDR3 is CAIQSNYGYTF. DNA for the CDR3: TGTGCCATTCAAAGTAACTATGGCTACACCTTC.

This chain joins TRBV25-1 and TRBJ2-1; 10 positions agree with TRBD2. The CDR3 sequence is 15 residues long. The V and J ends lost 4 bases and 3 bases, in that order; junction bases with no gene match: 3. The germline CDR1 and CDR2 sequences are MGHDK and SYGVNS. In DNA, the CDR3 is TGTGCCAGCAGTGGCCTAGCGGGAGACTACAATGAGCAGTTCTTC. Its translation: CASSGLAGDYNEQFF.

The chain uses TRBV27 and TRBJ1-3, with a possible D match to TRBD1 (5 bases). Germline loops: CDR1 MNHEY, CDR2 SMNVEV (reference sequence). V was pared by 5 bases and J by 0 bases, with 11 bases between. CDR3 size: 15 residues. DNA of the CDR3: TGTGCCAGCAGTGCTCAGGGCCACTCTGGAAACACCATATATTTT. Translating it yields CASSAQGHSGNTIYF.

The chain couples TRBV19 to TRBJ2-1; TRBD2 agrees at 7 bases. The CDR3 has 14 amino acids. With V trimmed by 3 bases and J by 3 bases, 2 bases remained unmatched. The germline CDR1 and CDR2 sequences are LNHDA and SQIVND (reference sequence). The CDR3 reads CASSIRGVYNEQFF. The CDR3 DNA reads TGTGCCAGTAGTATTCGGGGGGTCTACAATGAGCAGTTCTTC. Full variable domain (missing parts from reference TRBV19 and TRBJ2-1): DGGITQSPKYLFRKEGQNVTLSCEQNLNHDAMYWYRQDPGQGLRLIYYSQIVNDFQKGDIAEGYSVSREKKESFPLTVTSAQKNPTAFYLCASSIRGVYNEQFFGPGTRLTVL.

The chain is built from TRBV10-3 and TRBJ1-1; D is uncertain. The CDR3 consists of 9 residues. V shed 11 bases and J shed 11 bases, with 12 bases lying between them. Per germline, CDR1 ENHRY and CDR2 SYGVKD. The CDR3 here is CAPLASAFF. As DNA, the CDR3 is TGTGCCCCCCTGGCGTCGGCTTTCTTT.

The chain employs TRBV5-1 and TRBJ2-6; tentatively, D is TRBD1 (5 bases). Germline lookup yields CDR1 SGHRS and CDR2 YFSETQ. Trimming took 5 bases from V and 0 from J, leaving 18 bases between them. This CDR3 comprises 18 residues. Written as DNA, the CDR3 is TGCGCCAGCAGTCATCGCGCGACAGACGGCTCTGGGGCCAACGTCCTGACTTTC. Residues: CASSHRATDGSGANVLTF.

This rearrangement joins TRBV19 to TRBJ2-5, with a weak D call TRBD1 (5 bases). The V end was cut by 1 base, the J end by 5 bases, with 8 bases between. The germline gives CDR1 LNHDA, CDR2 SQIVND (reference sequence). There are 13 residues in the CDR3. The CDR3 sequence: CASSIGQGETQYF. CDR3 in DNA: TGTGCCAGTAGTATAGGGCAGGGTGAGACCCAGTACTTC.

V and J are TRBV7-2 and TRBJ2-1, with 8 bases matching TRBD1. The CDR3 is 14 residues long. Germline V CDR1 and CDR2: SGHTA, FQGNSA. The ends lost 5 bases at V and 4 bases at J; junction bases unmatched: 4. CDR3 residues: CASSIDRGYNEQFF. CDR3 nucleotides: TGTGCCAGCAGCATCGACAGGGGATACAATGAGCAGTTCTTC.

This chain joins TRBV5-5 and TRBJ2-7, with D possibly called TRBD1 or TRBD2 (6 bases each). Per the germline V gene, CDR1 is SGHKS and CDR2 is YYEKEE (reference sequence). Trimming cost V 1 base and J 5 bases, with 13 bases left between them. CDR3 length equals 14 residues. Here the CDR3 DNA reads TGTGCCAGCAGCTTGCCCGGGGGCAGGAACGAGCAGTACTTC. Encoded protein: CASSLPGGRNEQYF.

The chain joins TRBV9 to TRBJ2-3; D perhaps matches TRBD2 (7 bases). The CDR3 extends over 16 amino acids. V was trimmed by 0 bases and J by 4 bases, leaving 15 bases between them. Germline lookup yields CDR1 SGDLS and CDR2 YYNGEE. CDR3 sequence (DNA): TGTGCCAGCAGCGTAGTAGGGGGAGGGCCACCAGATACGCAGTATTTT. Its translation is CASSVVGGGPPDTQYF.

The CDR3 region is CASSPQETSGVSYNEQFF. The CDR3 DNA sequence: TGTGCCAGCTCACCTCAGGAGACTAGCGGGGTCTCCTACAATGAGCAGTTCTTC. V and J are TRBV18 and TRBJ2-1; 11 positions agree with TRBD2. Germline CDR1 reads KGHSH; CDR2 reads LQKENI. J was trimmed by 0 bases and V by 3 bases; bases with no gene match: 7. There are 18 residues in the CDR3.

The chain carries TRBV19 and TRBJ2-1; the D gene could be TRBD1 or TRBD2 (5 bases each). The V and J ends lost 3 bases and 9 bases respectively, with 12 bases between them. The germline CDR1 and CDR2 sequences are LNHDA and SQIVND (reference sequence). The length of the CDR3 is 13 residues. CDR3 protein: CASSIGAEGEQFF. As DNA, the CDR3 is TGTGCCAGTAGTATCGGGGCAGAGGGTGAGCAGTTCTTC.